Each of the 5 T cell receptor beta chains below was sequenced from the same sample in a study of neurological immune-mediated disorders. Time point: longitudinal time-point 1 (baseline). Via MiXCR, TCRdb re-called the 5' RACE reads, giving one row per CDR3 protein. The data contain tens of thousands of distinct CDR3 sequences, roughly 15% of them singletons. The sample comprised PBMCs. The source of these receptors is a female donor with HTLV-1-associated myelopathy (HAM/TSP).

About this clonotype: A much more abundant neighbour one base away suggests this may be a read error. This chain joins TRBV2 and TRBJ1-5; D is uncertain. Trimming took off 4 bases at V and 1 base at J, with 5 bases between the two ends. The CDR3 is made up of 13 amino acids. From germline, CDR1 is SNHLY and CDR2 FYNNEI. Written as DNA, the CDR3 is TGTGCCAGCAGTGGGCTCAGCAATCAGCCCCAGCATTTT. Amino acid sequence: CASSGLSNQPQHF.

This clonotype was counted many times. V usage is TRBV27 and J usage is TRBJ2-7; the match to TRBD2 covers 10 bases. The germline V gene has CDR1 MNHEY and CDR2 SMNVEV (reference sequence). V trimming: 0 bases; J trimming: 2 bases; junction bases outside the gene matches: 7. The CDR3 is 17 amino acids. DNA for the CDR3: TGTGCCAGCAGTTTATCAATTAGCGGGGGGACCGCCTACGAGCAGTACTTC. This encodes CASSLSISGGTAYEQYF.

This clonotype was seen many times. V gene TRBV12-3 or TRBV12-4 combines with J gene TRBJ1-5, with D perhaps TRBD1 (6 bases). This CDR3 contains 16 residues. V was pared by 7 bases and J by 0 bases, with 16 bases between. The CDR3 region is CASKIGGLNSNQPQHF. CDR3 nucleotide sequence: TGTGCCAGCAAGATCGGGGGGCTGAATAGCAATCAGCCCCAGCATTTT.

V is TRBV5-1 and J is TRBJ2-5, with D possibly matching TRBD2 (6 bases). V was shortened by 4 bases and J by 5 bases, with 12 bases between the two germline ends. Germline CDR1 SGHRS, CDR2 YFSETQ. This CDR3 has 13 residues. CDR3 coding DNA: TGCGCCAGCAGCGTTGGGAGGCGGGAGACCCAGTACTTC. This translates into CASSVGRRETQYF.

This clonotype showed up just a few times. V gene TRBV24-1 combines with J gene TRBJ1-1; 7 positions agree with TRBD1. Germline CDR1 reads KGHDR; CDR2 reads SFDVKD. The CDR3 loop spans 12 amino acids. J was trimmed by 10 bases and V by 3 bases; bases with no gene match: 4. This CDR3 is CATSDETGRAFF. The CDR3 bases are TGTGCCACCAGTGATGAGACAGGGCGAGCTTTCTTT.